The text below deals with one TCR beta chain. Antigen specificity is unknown. This sample was included in a study of shared clonotypes between healthy human individuals. Notes on the study in general: The naive CD4 repertoires of a handful of donors were compared, and approximately 4.5% of clonotypes were shared. Since donors were few, the genetic and exposure-history diversity represented was limited. Estimated richness values were generally larger in naive subsets than in memory subsets.

Sequencing used immunoSEQ multiplex PCR; TCRdb keeps in-frame clones, though not all of them. The sample lists about 2,100,000 clones; about 92% were seen once. Naive CD8 isolation took CD45RO-negative cells positively selected for CCR7 and excluded terminally differentiated effector memory CD45RA+ cells. There are 10 residues in the CDR3. V gave up 7 bases and J gave up 6 bases, with 10 bases separating them. The germline V gene has CDR1 SQVTM and CDR2 ANQGSEA. The clonotype was recovered from a man in his late teens or twenties in good health. Some clones in this sample may be carry-over from other donors' samples. This chain links TRBV29-1 with TRBJ2-7, with D unclear. Sequencing used naive CD8+ T cells from PBMCs. CDR3: CSALGVEQYF. The CDR3 DNA reads TGCAGCGCCCTTGGGGTCGAGCAGTACTTC.